The source of this T cell receptor beta chain is a study of T cell changes during pregnancy in multiple sclerosis. The protocol was immunoSEQ multiplex PCR, while the TCRdb copy is restricted to in-frame clones and leaves out a portion. The sample gives about 52,000 clones, approximately 92% of which show up once; under 0.95% is in the top ten. Per germline, CDR1 SGHRS and CDR2 YFSETQ. There are 15 residues in the CDR3. J was trimmed by 1 base and V by 4 bases; bases with no gene match: 1. This receptor was taken from a female donor with multiple sclerosis, enrolled in a pregnancy study. The input for sequencing was CD4+ T cells from peripheral blood mononuclear cells, taken in the third trimester of pregnancy. This sequence joins TRBV5-1 and TRBJ2-7; 14 nucleotides match TRBD2. The CDR3: CASSRTSGGSYEQYF. CDR3 sequence (DNA): TGCGCCAGCAGCCGGACTAGCGGGGGGTCCTACGAGCAGTACTTC.